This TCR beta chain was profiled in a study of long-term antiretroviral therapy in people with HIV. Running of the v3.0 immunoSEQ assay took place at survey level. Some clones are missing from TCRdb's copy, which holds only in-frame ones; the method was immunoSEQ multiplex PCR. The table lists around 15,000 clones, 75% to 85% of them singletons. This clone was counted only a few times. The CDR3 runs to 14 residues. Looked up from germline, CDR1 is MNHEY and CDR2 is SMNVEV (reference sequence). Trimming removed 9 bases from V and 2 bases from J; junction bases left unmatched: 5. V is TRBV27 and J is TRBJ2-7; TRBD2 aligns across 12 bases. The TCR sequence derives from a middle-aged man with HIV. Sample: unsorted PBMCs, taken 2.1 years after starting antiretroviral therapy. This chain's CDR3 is CASSTSGGPYEQYF. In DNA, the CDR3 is TGTGCCAGTTCTACTAGCGGGGGGCCCTACGAGCAGTACTTC.